This TCR beta chain was recorded in a study of neoadjuvant anti-PD-1 for oral cavity cancer. Time point: after neoadjuvant nivolumab, at surgical resection. Produced via immunoSEQ multiplex PCR; TCRdb's table is partial and in-frame only. The repertoire consists of 55,000 to 75,000 clones, with 86% occurring once and the leading ten covering 2.5% to 3.5%. V was trimmed by 7 bases and J by 1 base, leaving 11 bases between them. In germline, CDR1 is MNHNS, CDR2 SASEGT. The CDR3 loop spans 14 amino acids. The chain recombines TRBV6-1 with TRBJ2-4; a possible D gene is TRBD2 (6 bases). The source was PBMCs, collected after nivolumab (anti-PD-1) treatment. The sequence derives from a person between 40 and 85 years old with oral cavity squamous cell carcinoma. The CDR3 loop reads CASKGLLAKNIQYF. CDR3 coding DNA: TGTGCCAGCAAGGGACTTCTGGCCAAAAACATTCAGTACTTC.